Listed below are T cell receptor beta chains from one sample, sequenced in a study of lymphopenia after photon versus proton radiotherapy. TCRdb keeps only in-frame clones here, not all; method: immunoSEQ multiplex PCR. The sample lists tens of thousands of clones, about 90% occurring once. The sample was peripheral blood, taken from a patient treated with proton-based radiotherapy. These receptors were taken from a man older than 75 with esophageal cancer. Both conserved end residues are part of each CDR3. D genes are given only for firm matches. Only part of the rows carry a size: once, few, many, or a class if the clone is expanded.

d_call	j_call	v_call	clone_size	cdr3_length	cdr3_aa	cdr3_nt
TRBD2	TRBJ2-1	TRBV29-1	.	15	CSVVHSGTSLDEQFF	TGCAGCGTTGTCCATTCCGGGACTAGCCTCGATGAGCAGTTCTTC
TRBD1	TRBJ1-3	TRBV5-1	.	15	CASSPDRARGNTIYF	TGCGCCAGCAGTCCTGACAGGGCGAGAGGAAACACCATATATTTT
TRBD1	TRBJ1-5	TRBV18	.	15	CASSPSQGADQPQHF	TGTGCCAGCTCACCCTCACAGGGGGCTGATCAGCCCCAGCATTTT
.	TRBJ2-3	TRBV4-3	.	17	CASSQDSGGYGTDTQYF	TGCGCCAGCAGCCAAGACTCAGGAGGGTACGGTACAGATACGCAGTATTTT
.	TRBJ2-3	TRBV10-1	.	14	CASSDAGTTDTQYF	TGCGCCAGCAGTGATGCAGGGACGACGGATACGCAGTATTTT
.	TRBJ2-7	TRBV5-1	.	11	CASSLSDEQYF	TGCGCCAGCAGCTTGAGCGACGAGCAGTACTTC
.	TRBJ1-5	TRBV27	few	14	CASSLLGGDQPQHF	TGTGCCAGCAGTTTACTCGGGGGGGATCAGCCCCAGCATTTT
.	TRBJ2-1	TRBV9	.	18	CASSGGVGGDEVARGQFF	TGTGCCAGCAGCGGTGGGGTTGGCGGGGACGAGGTGGCGAGAGGGCAGTTCTTC
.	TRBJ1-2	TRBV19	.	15	CASSTQGNWNYGYTF	TGTGCCAGTAGTACTCAGGGTAATTGGAACTATGGCTACACCTTC
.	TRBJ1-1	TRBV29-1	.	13	CSVDPGGGIAAFF	TGCAGCGTTGATCCGGGTGGGGGGATTGCAGCTTTCTTT
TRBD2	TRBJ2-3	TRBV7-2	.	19	CASSSPGLENLRTPFVQYF	TGTGCCAGCAGCTCTCCGGGACTAGAGAACTTACGTACCCCTTTTGTGCAGTATTTT
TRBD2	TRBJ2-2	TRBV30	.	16	CAWRGGLAANTGELFF	TGTGCCTGGAGGGGGGGACTAGCGGCGAACACCGGGGAGCTGTTTTTT
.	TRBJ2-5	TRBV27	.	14	CASSPGWVYETQYF	TGTGCCAGCAGTCCCGGGTGGGTGTACGAGACCCAGTACTTC
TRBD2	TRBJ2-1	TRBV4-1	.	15	CASRGGLAGSNEQFF	TGCGCCAGCCGGGGAGGACTAGCGGGGTCTAATGAGCAGTTCTTC
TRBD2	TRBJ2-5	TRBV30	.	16	CAWSLAASGVQETQYF	TGTGCCTGGAGTTTGGCGGCTAGCGGGGTCCAAGAGACCCAGTACTTC
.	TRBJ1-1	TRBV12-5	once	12	CASGLDSHEAFF	TGTGCTAGTGGCCTGGACAGCCATGAAGCTTTCTTT
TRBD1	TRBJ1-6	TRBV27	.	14	CASSLDRGRSPLHF	TGTGCCAGCAGTCTCGACAGGGGGAGGTCACCCCTCCACTTT
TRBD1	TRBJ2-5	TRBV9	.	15	CASSPGTGRTETQYF	TGTGCCAGCAGCCCCGGGACAGGGAGGACAGAGACCCAGTACTTC
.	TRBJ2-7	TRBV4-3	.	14	CASSQDGADYEQYF	TGCGCCAGCAGCCAAGATGGGGCAGATTACGAGCAGTACTTC
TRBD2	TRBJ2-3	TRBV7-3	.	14	CASSLGGESDTQYF	TGTGCCAGCAGCTTAGGGGGGGAATCAGATACGCAGTATTTT
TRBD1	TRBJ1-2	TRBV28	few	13	CASTSGQGYGYTF	TGTGCCAGCACCTCAGGACAGGGATATGGCTACACCTTC
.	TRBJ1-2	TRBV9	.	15	CASSARVGPMSGYTF	TGTGCCAGCAGCGCCCGGGTGGGTCCAATGAGTGGCTACACCTTC
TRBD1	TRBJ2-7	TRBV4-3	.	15	CASSPGTGITYEQYF	TGCGCCAGCAGCCCAGGGACAGGGATAACCTACGAGCAGTACTTC
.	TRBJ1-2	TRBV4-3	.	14	CASSQGRYNYGYTF	TGCGCCAGCAGCCAAGGAAGGTATAACTATGGCTACACCTTC
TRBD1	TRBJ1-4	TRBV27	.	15	CASTRSGTGTEKLFF	TGTGCCAGCACTAGATCCGGGACAGGGACCGAAAAACTGTTTTTT
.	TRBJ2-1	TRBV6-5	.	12	CASSYWGHEQFF	TGTGCCAGCAGTTATTGGGGGCATGAGCAGTTCTTC
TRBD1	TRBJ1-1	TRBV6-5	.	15	CASSKRQGGNTEAFF	TGTGCCAGCAGCAAAAGACAGGGAGGTAACACTGAAGCTTTCTTT
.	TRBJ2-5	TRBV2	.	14	CASSESLPQETQYF	TGTGCCAGCAGTGAATCTCTTCCACAAGAGACCCAGTACTTC
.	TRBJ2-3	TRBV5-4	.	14	CATRAGAEGDTQYF	TGTGCCACTAGAGCGGGCGCTGAAGGGGATACGCAGTATTTT
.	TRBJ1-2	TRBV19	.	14	CATTRGAINYGYTF	TGTGCCACAACACGGGGAGCTATAAACTATGGCTACACCTTC
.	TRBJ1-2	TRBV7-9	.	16	CASSLVGTGGMGGYTF	TGTGCCAGCAGCTTAGTGGGCACAGGAGGCATGGGTGGCTACACCTTC
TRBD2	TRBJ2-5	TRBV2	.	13	CASSSGLVETQYF	TGTGCCAGCAGCTCGGGACTAGTGGAGACCCAGTACTTC
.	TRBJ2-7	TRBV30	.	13	CAWGKKGSYEQYF	TGTGCCTGGGGGAAAAAGGGATCTTACGAGCAGTACTTC
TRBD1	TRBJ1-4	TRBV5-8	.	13	CASHGTGIQKLFF	TGTGCCAGCCACGGGACAGGGATACAAAAACTGTTTTTT